This TCR beta chain was recovered during a study of Ad26.COV2.S vaccination and SARS-CoV-2 variants. This table comes from immunoSEQ multiplex PCR, and its TCRdb copy is limited to in-frame clones, with some not included. This table has under 150,000 clones, 70% to 90% appearing once. The CDR3 is 12 residues long. With 4 bases removed from V and 7 bases from J, the gap between germline ends came to 8 bases. The germline V gene encodes CDR1 MNHEY and CDR2 SVGAGI. The rearrangement joins TRBV6-5 to TRBJ2-1; D remains unclear. The specimen was peripheral blood, collected after recovery from COVID-19. The sequence derives from a human donor who had recovered from COVID-19. The CDR3 sequence is CASSSTTNEQFF. The CDR3 coding sequence is TGTGCCAGCAGTTCTACGACGAATGAGCAGTTCTTC.